One sample yielded the 9 T cell receptor beta chains listed below, sequenced in a study of post-analysis software for immune sequencing data (dated by TCRdb to the mid-2010s). What the study reported, not specific to this receptor: About five TRBV segments, including TRBV5-6, TRBV5-1 and TRBV20-1, were significantly more frequent in patients than controls.

The method was PCR. TCRdb names Illumina HiSeq 2500 as the instrument used. To reduce PCR and sequencing biases, unique molecular identifiers were incorporated into the TCR beta cDNA libraries. TCRdb reran the public reads through fastp at Q25 and MiXCR, keeping productive beta chains. Every CDR3 protein is listed once, alongside the most common genes and DNA of its rows. The table for this sample lists a few hundred thousand distinct CDR3 sequences; approximately 42% of them were counted only once. Clones ranked in the top ten supply about 8% of the sample. Their antigens are not known. What was sequenced was blood. Receptor source: a girl aged 2 to 10 with multiple sclerosis.

The rearrangement joins TRBV3-1 to TRBJ2-3; TRBD2 matches 8 bases. Per the germline V gene, CDR1 is LGHDT and CDR2 is YNNKEL (reference sequence). With 4 bases clipped from V and 6 bases from J, the junction kept 12 bases outside the gene matches. The CDR3 is 16 residues long. The CDR3 sequence: CASSLSSGSIKDTQYF. The CDR3 DNA follows: TGTGCCAGCAGCCTCTCTAGCGGGTCTATAAAGGATACGCAGTATTTT.

Only a few counts were recorded for this clonotype. The rearrangement joins TRBV7-8 to TRBJ1-2, with D perhaps matching TRBD1 (6 bases). Trimming took off 1 base at V and 7 bases at J, with 7 bases between the two ends. From germline, CDR1 is SGHVS and CDR2 FQNEAQ. The CDR3 has 12 residues. CDR3 sequence: CASSLDRVGYTF. For the CDR3, the DNA is TGTGCCAGCAGCTTAGACAGGGTTGGCTACACCTTC.

The V gene is TRBV18, the J gene TRBJ1-2, with a possible D match to TRBD1 (6 bases). The CDR3 runs to 18 residues. The V gene's germline CDR1 is KGHSH and CDR2 LQKENI. Trimming took off 6 bases at V and 5 bases at J, with 28 bases between the two ends. The DNA for the CDR3 is TGTGCCAGCTCGGCATTCCGGACAGAGGGGGGTACGACTTATGGCTACACCTTC. Residues: CASSAFRTEGGTTYGYTF.

This clonotype was counted between two and nine times. V gene TRBV28 combines with J gene TRBJ2-7, with TRBD2 as a possible D gene (5 bases). The V gene's germline CDR1 is MDHEN and CDR2 SYDVKM. V was cut by 6 bases and J by 2 bases, with 14 bases left in between. The CDR3 covers 14 residues. DNA for the CDR3: TGTGCCAGCAGCCTCCAGAGGGATGCCTACGAGCAGTACTTC. It translates to CASSLQRDAYEQYF.

The chain couples TRBV9 to TRBJ2-2; D is ambiguous. Between the trimmed V and J ends, which lost 0 bases and 2 bases, there was a span of 8 bases. The germline V gene encodes CDR1 SGDLS and CDR2 YYNGEE. CDR3 size: 15 residues. The CDR3 reads CASSVDPENTGELFF. CDR3 bases: TGTGCCAGCAGCGTAGACCCAGAAAACACCGGGGAGCTGTTTTTT.

This clonotype was observed once. V usage is TRBV27 and J usage is TRBJ2-7; D tentatively reads TRBD1 or TRBD2 (5 bases each). Germline V gives CDR1 MNHEY, CDR2 SMNVEV (reference sequence). The CDR3 consists of 16 residues. V was pared by 3 bases and J by 3 bases, with 18 bases between. CDR3 bases: TGTGCCAGCAGTTTTTGGTCAAATCGGGGCGGCTACGAGCAGTACTTC. Protein sequence: CASSFWSNRGGYEQYF.

The chain combines TRBV7-9 with TRBJ2-7, with 8 bases matching TRBD1. CDR1 is SEHNR, CDR2 FQNEAQ, per germline (reference sequence). Unmatched junction bases numbered 8, after V lost 2 bases and J lost 5 bases. This CDR3 contains 15 residues. In DNA form, the CDR3 reads TGTGCCAGCAGCTTAAGTGAGACAGGGGCCAACGAGCAGTACTTC. This codes for CASSLSETGANEQYF.

The chain recombines TRBV28 with TRBJ2-1; maybe TRBD2 (6 bases). The V end was cut by 4 bases, the J end by 10 bases, with 23 bases between. Germline values: CDR1 MDHEN, CDR2 SYDVKM. The CDR3 runs to 16 residues. The CDR3 region is CASSYMGGGGAQEQFF. The CDR3 coding sequence is TGTGCCAGCAGTTATATGGGGGGAGGTGGGGCCCAGGAGCAGTTCTTC.

This clonotype showed up just a few times. The rearrangement uses TRBV9 and TRBJ2-3, with no clear D. This CDR3 has 13 residues. The ends were cut back, 0 bases at V and 1 base at J, with 3 bases in the middle. CDR1 is SGDLS, CDR2 YYNGEE, per germline. This chain's CDR3 is CASSVDRTDTQYF. Written as DNA, the CDR3 is TGTGCCAGCAGCGTAGACCGCACAGATACGCAGTATTTT. Full variable domain (outside the CDR3, taken from reference TRBV9 and TRBJ2-3): DSGVTQTPKHLITATGQRVTLRCSPRSGDLSVYWYQQSLDQGLQFLIQYYNGEERAKGNILERFSAQQFPDLHSELNLSSLELGDSALYFCASSVDRTDTQYFGPGTRLTVL.